Presented here are 14 T cell receptor beta chains from one specimen sequenced in a study of vaccination and CD4 T cells after COVID-19. Time point: late sampling 161 to 241 days after vaccination in three convalescent patients. The treatment here: approximately 9-day PBMC culture with coronavirus spike peptide pools or control peptides (ViraFEST assay). Once obtained from cultured CD4+ T cells, the DNA was sequenced using the Oncomine TCR Beta short-read assay. One entry per CDR3 protein, called by TCRdb with MiXCR from the PCR reads. The table shows approximately 17,000 distinct CDR3 sequences, with about 50% occurring only once. What these receptors recognize is not known. The sequencing here drew on CD4+ T cells from blood, cultured in vitro, taken about 7 months after SARS-CoV-2 vaccination. The receptor source for this set is a human donor who had recovered from COVID-19.

The chain has TRBV2 and TRBJ1-5; weak D call: TRBD1 (5 bases). Germline CDR1 is SNHLY and CDR2 is FYNNEI. The CDR3 is 12 residues long. Trimming took off 8 bases at V and 11 bases at J, with 16 bases between the two ends. As DNA, the CDR3 is TGTGCCAGCGGGACTCGGAGGGTAGCCCAGCATTTT. This gives the protein CASGTRRVAQHF.

This sequence joins TRBV2 and TRBJ2-3; the D is unclear. CDR3 length: 13 amino acids. The V and J ends lost 2 bases and 11 bases respectively, with 14 bases between them. Germline CDR1 is SNHLY and CDR2 is FYNNEI. The CDR3 DNA is TGTGCCAGCAGTGAAACCCCAGGACCGAAGCAGTATTTT. Its protein product is CASSETPGPKQYF.

The chain recombines TRBV7-3 with TRBJ2-3; the match to TRBD2 covers 7 bases. Germline CDR1 SGHTA, CDR2 FQGTGA. Trimming removed 5 bases from V and 5 bases from J; junction bases left unmatched: 10. CDR3 length: 15 residues. The CDR3 sequence: CASSVGGGLGDTQYF. CDR3 coding DNA: TGTGCCAGCAGCGTGGGCGGGGGTCTTGGAGATACGCAGTATTTT.

The rearrangement links TRBV7-3 to TRBJ1-5; 9 bases map to TRBD1. The CDR3 runs to 16 residues. V shed 8 bases and J 6 bases; nucleotides not matched to a gene: 14. Per the germline V gene, CDR1 is SGHTA and CDR2 is FQGTGA. The CDR3 DNA follows: TGTGCCAGCCCCTTAAAAGGACAGGGGACACCTCAGCCCCAGCATTTT. It codes for CASPLKGQGTPQPQHF.

The V gene is TRBV7-9, the J gene TRBJ1-1, with D unresolved. Deletions cut 7 bases from V and 3 bases from J, with 15 bases between. The CDR3 spans 14 residues. CDR1 is SEHNR, CDR2 FQNEAQ, per germline (reference sequence). Written as DNA, the CDR3 is TGTGCCAGCAAGGATGAAAGACACCACACTGAAGCTTTCTTT. This sequence encodes CASKDERHHTEAFF.

This chain joins TRBV4-1 and TRBJ2-7; 12 bases fit TRBD2. The length of the CDR3 is 14 residues. The trim removed 1 base at V and 10 bases at J, leaving 5 bases unmatched. Per germline, CDR1 MGHRA and CDR2 YSYEKL. The CDR3 DNA reads as TGCGCCAGCAGCCAAGGGGCGACTAGCGGGAGACAGTACTTC. As protein: CASSQGATSGRQYF.

V is TRBV6-5 and J is TRBJ1-5, with a possible D match to TRBD1 (5 bases). Trimming left V 4 bases short and J 1 base short, with 11 bases between. The germline gives CDR1 MNHEY, CDR2 SVGAGI. CDR3 size: 15 residues. The CDR3: CASSWDGSSNQPQHF. CDR3 DNA sequence: TGTGCCAGCAGTTGGGACGGTTCGAGCAATCAGCCCCAGCATTTT.

The CDR3 coding sequence is TGCAGTGCTAGAATACCGGGACAAAGAAACACTGAAGCTTTCTTT. Translating it yields CSARIPGQRNTEAFF. The V gene is TRBV20-1, the J gene TRBJ1-1, with D possibly matching TRBD1 (6 bases). The CDR3 loop spans 15 amino acids. Germline loops: CDR1 DFQATT, CDR2 SNEGSKA (reference sequence). Trimming left V 2 bases short and J 2 bases short, with 15 bases between.

J is TRBJ2-5 and V is TRBV11-3; either TRBD1 or TRBD2 may fit D (5 bases each). Germline lookup yields CDR1 SGHNT and CDR2 YENEEA. The CDR3 runs 15 residues. With 3 bases removed from V and 4 bases from J, the gap between germline ends came to 15 bases. CDR3 sequence reads: CASSFYGGGSETQYF. CDR3 coding DNA: TGTGCCAGCAGCTTTTATGGGGGTGGGTCAGAGACCCAGTACTTC.

The CDR3 spells CASSEEGAPNQPQHF. The DNA for the CDR3 is TGTGCCAGCAGTGAAGAGGGGGCCCCCAATCAGCCCCAGCATTTT. The chain couples TRBV2 to TRBJ1-5; 7 bases are a match to TRBD1. The CDR3 extends over 15 amino acids. Germline CDR1 is SNHLY and CDR2 is FYNNEI. J gave up 3 bases and V 1 base, and 3 bases lay outside the gene matches.

The chain combines TRBV7-9 with TRBJ1-6; the match to TRBD1 covers 9 bases. V gave up 5 bases and J gave up 4 bases; unmatched junction bases: 6. This CDR3 is built from 16 residues. The germline V gene has CDR1 SEHNR and CDR2 FQNEAQ (reference sequence). CDR3 sequence: CASSLGQGIYNSPLHF. CDR3 sequence (DNA): TGTGCCAGCAGCCTAGGACAGGGGATATATAATTCACCCCTCCACTTT. The full variable domain, in which reference TRBV7-9 and TRBJ1-6 provide the parts outside the CDR3, is DTGVSQNPRHKITKRGQNVTFRCDPISEHNRLYWYRQTLGQGPEFLTYFQNEAQLEKSRLLSDRFSAERPKGSFSTLEIQRTEQGDSAMYLCASSLGQGIYNSPLHFGNGTRLTVT.

This clonotype was detected only a few times. The chain couples TRBV6-1 to TRBJ2-5; D is uncertain. Trimming took 8 bases from V and 4 from J, leaving 14 bases between them. Germline V lookup: CDR1 MNHNS, CDR2 SASEGT. This CDR3 region has 13 residues. In nucleotides, the CDR3 is TGTGCCAGCCAGACATGGGCGTCAGAGACCCAGTACTTC. This gives the protein CASQTWASETQYF.

The chain couples TRBV7-9 to TRBJ2-3; the D is unclear. Trimming pared 5 bases from V and 2 bases from J, leaving 8 bases between. Germline CDR1 SEHNR, CDR2 FQNEAQ (reference sequence). The CDR3 length is 13 residues. The CDR3 sequence: CASSDGTTDTQYF. CDR3 in DNA: TGTGCCAGCAGCGACGGTACCACAGATACGCAGTATTTT.

The CDR3 DNA is TGCAGCGTTGTCGTACAGATTAATCAGCCCCAGCATTTT. Protein product: CSVVVQINQPQHF. The rearrangement joins TRBV29-1 to TRBJ1-5; the D is unclear. Germline V gene lookup returns CDR1 SQVTM and CDR2 ANQGSEA. With 4 bases removed from V and 4 bases from J, the gap between germline ends came to 11 bases. CDR3 size: 13 residues.